This TCR beta chain was found in a study of blood T cell repertoires in COVID-19. Study information: Both acute and convalescent COVID-19 samples were obtained from the United States, Italy and Spain.

This table comes from immunoSEQ multiplex PCR, and its TCRdb copy is limited to in-frame clones, with some not included. The data show about 140,000 clones, roughly 90% seen once. Germline values: CDR1 SGHTA, CDR2 FQGTGA. The CDR3 loop spans 15 amino acids. V was cut by 5 bases and J by 3 bases, with 13 bases left in between. This clone has just one count. The V gene is TRBV7-3, the J gene TRBJ2-2; tentatively, D is TRBD1 (5 bases). The TCR sequence derives from a woman aged 50 to 60 with acute or convalescent COVID-19. The sequencing sample was made of peripheral blood. CDR3 bases: TGTGCCAGCAGCCCGAATAGGGGCTACACCGGGGAGCTGTTTTTT. As protein: CASSPNRGYTGELFF. The full variable domain, completed using reference TRBV7-3 and TRBJ2-2, is GAGVSQTPSNKVTEKGKYVELRCDPISGHTALYWYRQSLGQGPEFLIYFQGTGAADDSGLPNDRFFAVRPEGSVSTLKIQRTERGDSAVYLCASSPNRGYTGELFFGEGSRLTVL.